These 16 T cell receptor beta chains were all obtained from the same sample, sequenced in a study of T cells after yellow fever vaccination. Each CDR3 protein is one row after TCRdb ran MiXCR on the 5' RACE reads. The table lists 250,000 or so distinct CDR3 sequences, about 3.9% of them singletons. Specimen: PBMCs, collected 15 days after the yellow fever booster vaccination. All receptors come from a man between 18 and 35 years old who received the YFV17D yellow fever vaccine.

This clonotype was detected many times. V is TRBV5-1 and J is TRBJ2-7; D may be TRBD2 (6 bases). Germline V CDR1 and CDR2: SGHRS, YFSETQ. V was trimmed by 4 bases and J by 1 base, leaving 18 bases between them. The CDR3 extends over 16 amino acids. CDR3 sequence reads: CASSLGASGGSYEQYF. Here the CDR3 DNA reads TGCGCCAGCAGCCTCGGAGCCTCCGGGGGTTCCTACGAGCAGTACTTC.

This clonotype was counted at least ten times. This rearrangement joins TRBV7-2 to TRBJ1-2; D might be TRBD1 (5 bases). CDR3 size: 14 residues. V was cut by 1 base and J by 6 bases, with 12 bases left in between. The V gene's germline CDR1 is SGHTA and CDR2 FQGNSA. In nucleotides, the CDR3 is TGTGCCAGCAGCTTAGTAACGGGACTGAATGGCTACACCTTC. It codes for CASSLVTGLNGYTF.

The J gene is TRBJ2-1, the V gene TRBV7-6; D might be TRBD1 or TRBD2, each matching 5 bases. V was trimmed by 5 bases and J by 2 bases, leaving 16 bases between them. CDR1 is SGHVS and CDR2 is FNYEAQ in the germline V gene. This CDR3 is 16 amino acids long. The CDR3 coding sequence is TGTGCCAGCAGCGGGGGTGGCGGCGGACCCTACAATGAGCAGTTCTTC. It encodes CASSGGGGGPYNEQFF.

As for this clonotype: A read error may be the cause here, since a much bigger clone is one base away. V gene TRBV5-5 combines with J gene TRBJ2-5, with TRBD1 identical over 12 bases. The V segment lost 5 bases and the J segment 4 bases; nucleotides outside the gene matches: 9. The CDR3 is 16 amino acids. Germline assignment: CDR1 SGHKS and CDR2 YYEKEE (reference sequence). The CDR3 DNA reads TGTGCCAGCAGACAATGGGACAGGGGGCACCGAGAGACCCAGTACTTC. It yields the protein CASRQWDRGHRETQYF.

There are many counts of this clonotype. The chain uses TRBV5-1 and TRBJ2-3; D not resolved. V lost 3 bases, J lost 2 bases, and 10 bases lay in between. CDR3 size: 14 residues. CDR1 and CDR2 from the germline V gene are SGHRS and YFSETQ. This CDR3 is CASSSLADTDTQYF. As DNA, the CDR3 is TGCGCCAGCAGCTCCCTCGCAGACACAGATACGCAGTATTTT.

This clonotype was recorded many times. V and J are TRBV3-1 and TRBJ1-1; D is undetermined. The CDR3 runs to 13 residues. Germline assignment: CDR1 LGHDT and CDR2 YNNKEL (reference sequence). The V end lost 4 bases, the J end lost 10 bases, and 16 bases lay between the germline ends. Here the CDR3 DNA reads TGTGCCAGCAGCCCCGGATCCCCGTGGAGAGCTTTCTTT. As protein: CASSPGSPWRAFF.

This clonotype was seen repeatedly, ten times or more. The chain is built from TRBV3-1 and TRBJ2-3, with TRBD2 matching over 11 bases. CDR1 is LGHDT, CDR2 YNNKEL, per germline (reference sequence). CDR3 size: 16 residues. The ends lost 5 bases at V and 1 base at J; junction bases unmatched: 5. The CDR3 DNA reads as TGTGCCAGCAGCTTCGTAGCGGGGGGGGGCACAGATACGCAGTATTTT. This codes for CASSFVAGGGTDTQYF.

This clonotype was recorded at least ten times. The chain joins TRBV7-3 to TRBJ2-3, with a weak D call TRBD1 (6 bases). From germline, CDR1 is SGHTA and CDR2 FQGTGA. CDR3 length: 15 residues. Trimming shortened V by 3 bases and J by 2 bases, and 12 bases separated the two germline ends. The CDR3 sequence is CASSFWGQDTDTQYF. The CDR3 nucleotides are TGTGCCAGCAGCTTTTGGGGACAAGACACAGATACGCAGTATTTT.

This clonotype showed up many times. The chain links TRBV6-6 to TRBJ2-5; 8 bases fit TRBD2. J was trimmed by 2 bases and V by 6 bases; bases with no gene match: 8. CDR1 and CDR2 (germline): MNHNY, SVGAGI (reference sequence). There are 15 residues in the CDR3. The CDR3 bases are TGTGCCAGCAGGCGCCCTGCGGGGGGACAAGAGACCCAGTACTTC. Translated: CASRRPAGGQETQYF.

In DNA, the CDR3 is TGCAGTGCCACAACTGCAACTAATGAAAAACTGTTTTTT. Translated, it gives CSATTATNEKLFF. The rearrangement joins TRBV20-1 to TRBJ1-4; D not certain. The germline CDR1 and CDR2 sequences are DFQATT and SNEGSKA (reference sequence). The CDR3 loop spans 13 amino acids. V lost 6 bases to trimming and J lost 0 bases, with 8 bases between them.

This clonotype was detected many times. This chain links TRBV20-1 with TRBJ2-5; D may correspond to TRBD1 or TRBD2 (5 bases each). The germline V gene encodes CDR1 DFQATT and CDR2 SNEGSKA (reference sequence). The ends were cut back, 2 bases at V and 7 bases at J, with 14 bases in the middle. The CDR3 has 13 amino acids. The CDR3 DNA reads as TGCAGTGCTAGAAGGGACCTTAGAGGGACCCAGTACTTC. As protein: CSARRDLRGTQYF.

In this sample, this clonotype turned up many times. CDR3 sequence: CASSRLGAGANVLTF. The CDR3 DNA is TGTGCCAGCAGCCGCCTGGGGGCTGGGGCCAACGTCCTGACTTTC. The V gene is TRBV3-1, the J gene TRBJ2-6; tentatively, D is TRBD1 or TRBD2 (5 bases each). Trimming took off 4 bases at V and 2 bases at J, with 9 bases between the two ends. This CDR3 region has 15 residues. The V gene's germline CDR1 is LGHDT and CDR2 YNNKEL (reference sequence).

This clonotype came up many times. This chain connects TRBV10-3 to TRBJ2-3; D may correspond to TRBD1 or TRBD2 (6 bases each). V shed 5 bases and J shed 0 bases, with 12 bases lying between them. Per germline, CDR1 ENHRY and CDR2 SYGVKD. CDR3 length: 15 amino acids. CDR3: CAISYTGTSTDTQYF. The CDR3 DNA is TGTGCCATCAGTTATACAGGGACTAGCACAGATACGCAGTATTTT.

The table lists this clonotype with many counts. V gene TRBV4-2 combines with J gene TRBJ2-5; no clear D. V shed 1 base and J shed 5 bases, with 8 bases lying between them. The CDR3 is made up of 13 amino acids. From germline, CDR1 is LGHNA and CDR2 YNFKEQ. In DNA, the CDR3 is TGTGCCAGCAGCCAAGCCGTAATGGAGACCCAGTACTTC. It translates to CASSQAVMETQYF.

This clonotype has at least ten counts. The CDR3 here is CASSSRDRGNEKLFF. The CDR3 DNA sequence: TGTGCCAGCAGCTCCAGGGACAGGGGAAATGAAAAACTGTTTTTT. This rearrangement joins TRBV9 to TRBJ1-4, with 10 bases lining up with TRBD1. Unmatched junction bases numbered 5, after V lost 4 bases and J lost 5 bases. Germline CDR1 SGDLS, CDR2 YYNGEE. The CDR3 runs 15 residues.

The chain couples TRBV4-1 to TRBJ2-7, with 7 bases matching TRBD1. V lost 0 bases, J lost 2 bases, and 7 bases stayed unmatched. The CDR3 contains 16 residues. Germline-derived CDR1 and CDR2 are MGHRA and YSYEKL. CDR3 sequence: CASSQDRGGWAYEQYV. As DNA, the CDR3 is TGCGCCAGCAGCCAAGATCGAGGGGGCTGGGCCTACGAGCAGTACGTC.